The entry that follows covers one TCR beta chain sequence. The source of the sample is a study of radiation and T cells in renal cell carcinoma. The time point: baseline pretreatment blood. The treatment was: 15 Gy SBRT to primary tumor, nephrectomy 4 weeks later. Clear cell pathology was present in this patient's renal cell carcinoma. V was pared by 2 bases and J by 1 base, with 9 bases between. This CDR3 contains 15 residues. Germline V gene data show CDR1 as SEHNR and CDR2 as FQNEAQ (reference sequence). TCRdb's table, derived via immunoSEQ multiplex PCR, lists solely in-frame clones and lacks some. Here the sample spans about 59,000 clones, over 70% being singletons.

The chain couples TRBV7-9 to TRBJ1-3; D is unclear. The receptor comes from a man aged 55 to 70 with renal cell carcinoma. The sample here was blood, taken from a patient whose treatment included radiotherapy and nephrectomy. CDR3 bases: TGTGCCAGCAGCTTACTAGGCGGATCTGGAAACACCATATATTTT. It specifies CASSLLGGSGNTIYF.